This is a list of T cell receptor beta chains from one sample in a study of blood T cell repertoires in COVID-19. Sequencing used immunoSEQ multiplex PCR; TCRdb keeps in-frame clones, though not all of them. The data contain fewer than 110,000 clones, approximately 89% of them singletons. The specimen sequenced was peripheral blood. Receptors were obtained from a woman at least 80 years old in a cohort sampled during active COVID-19. The CDR3 runs from the conserved cysteine through the conserved F or W. Fields, in order: clone size, D gene, V gene, J gene, CDR3 protein, CDR3 DNA. A D gene is named only where the DNA matches it firmly. Clone size, where shown, is once, few, many, or a class for clones that have expanded.

size: -
D: -
V: TRBV5-1
J: TRBJ1-2
CDR3: CASTPMRGKFYGYTF
DNA: TGCGCCAGCACCCCTATGAGGGGGAAATTCTATGGCTACACCTTC

size: -
D: -
V: TRBV28
J: TRBJ1-1
CDR3: CASSLYGNTEAFF
DNA: TGTGCCAGCAGTTTATACGGGAACACTGAAGCTTTCTTT

size: -
D: -
V: TRBV27
J: TRBJ2-2
CDR3: CASSPGSRPTGELFF
DNA: TGTGCCAGCAGTCCGGGGTCACGACCCACCGGGGAGCTGTTTTTT

size: -
D: -
V: TRBV10-3
J: TRBJ1-2
CDR3: CAISDLVGRTNYGYTF
DNA: TGTGCCATCAGTGACCTGGTGGGGCGAACCAACTATGGCTACACCTTC

size: -
D: TRBD2
V: TRBV6-4
J: TRBJ2-1
CDR3: CASSRGESYYNEQFF
DNA: TGTGCCAGCAGTCGGGGGGAGTCCTATTACAATGAGCAGTTCTTC

size: -
D: -
V: TRBV6-1
J: TRBJ2-1
CDR3: CASSEAGYNEQFF
DNA: TGTGCCAGCAGTGAAGCCGGCTACAATGAGCAGTTCTTC

size: -
D: TRBD1
V: TRBV5-1
J: TRBJ2-5
CDR3: CASTLDGTGEETQYF
DNA: TGCGCCAGCACACTAGACGGGACAGGGGAAGAGACCCAGTACTTC

size: -
D: -
V: TRBV28
J: TRBJ2-5
CDR3: CASSRSTQYF
DNA: TGTGCCAGCAGCCGTTCGACCCAGTACTTC

size: -
D: TRBD1
V: TRBV29-1
J: TRBJ2-2
CDR3: CSVNRGVAGELFF
DNA: TGCAGCGTCAACAGGGGGGTCGCCGGGGAGCTGTTTTTT

size: -
D: -
V: TRBV12-3/TRBV12-4
J: TRBJ2-2
CDR3: CAMSGLGQRELFF
DNA: TGTGCCATGTCAGGACTGGGTCAAAGGGAGCTGTTTTTT

size: -
D: TRBD2
V: TRBV10-2
J: TRBJ2-1
CDR3: CASRAFSGLSSYNEQFF
DNA: TGCGCCAGCAGGGCTTTTAGCGGGCTTAGCTCCTACAATGAGCAGTTCTTC

size: -
D: TRBD1
V: TRBV29-1
J: TRBJ2-7
CDR3: CSVEGQGFGEQYF
DNA: TGCAGCGTTGAGGGACAGGGTTTCGGCGAGCAGTACTTC

size: -
D: TRBD1
V: TRBV19
J: TRBJ1-3
CDR3: CASLNRGGGNTIYF
DNA: TGTGCCAGCCTCAACAGGGGTGGTGGAAACACCATATATTTT

size: -
D: TRBD2
V: TRBV19
J: TRBJ2-3
CDR3: CASSRPSGGATTDTQYF
DNA: TGTGCCAGTAGTCGTCCTAGCGGGGGGGCGACCACAGATACGCAGTATTTT

size: -
D: -
V: TRBV28
J: TRBJ2-7
CDR3: CASSSWQHRSYEQYF
DNA: TGTGCCAGCAGTTCCTGGCAGCACAGATCCTACGAGCAGTACTTC

size: -
D: TRBD2
V: TRBV5-1
J: TRBJ2-2
CDR3: CASSLVGLAGSGELFF
DNA: TGCGCCAGCAGCTTGGTTGGACTAGCGGGGTCCGGGGAGCTGTTTTTT

size: few
D: -
V: TRBV6-6
J: TRBJ1-2
CDR3: CASSYFPRTAPGGYTF
DNA: TGTGCCAGCAGTTACTTCCCCAGGACAGCCCCGGGTGGCTACACCTTC

size: -
D: -
V: TRBV3-1/TRBV3-2
J: TRBJ2-1
CDR3: CASSQRGEQFF
DNA: TGTGCCAGCAGCCAAAGGGGTGAGCAGTTCTTC

size: -
D: TRBD2
V: TRBV7-2
J: TRBJ2-3
CDR3: CASSFVAGGRTDTQYF
DNA: TGTGCCAGCAGCTTTGTAGCGGGGGGGAGGACAGATACGCAGTATTTT

size: -
D: -
V: TRBV7-2
J: TRBJ2-5
CDR3: CASTSRNTGFQETQYF
DNA: TGTGCCAGCACCTCGAGGAACACAGGGTTCCAAGAGACCCAGTACTTC

size: -
D: TRBD1
V: TRBV19
J: TRBJ1-1
CDR3: CASTWTGGTEAFF
DNA: TGTGCCAGTACCTGGACAGGGGGCACTGAAGCTTTCTTT

size: -
D: TRBD1
V: TRBV2
J: TRBJ1-3
CDR3: CASRGTGGSGNTIYF
DNA: TGTGCCAGCAGGGGGACAGGGGGATCTGGAAACACCATATATTTT

size: -
D: -
V: TRBV7-9
J: TRBJ2-3
CDR3: CASSLGVINSPKATDTQYF
DNA: TGTGCCAGCAGCTTAGGAGTTATTAACTCCCCGAAAGCCACAGATACGCAGTATTTT

size: -
D: -
V: TRBV11-2
J: TRBJ1-6
CDR3: CASSPGGTSPLHF
DNA: TGTGCCAGCAGCCCGGGTGGAACTTCACCCCTCCACTTT

size: -
D: -
V: TRBV6-1
J: TRBJ1-4
CDR3: CASSERGGSGATNEKLFF
DNA: TGTGCCAGCAGTGAAAGGGGGGGGAGCGGGGCAACTAATGAAAAACTGTTTTTT

size: -
D: -
V: TRBV19
J: TRBJ2-3
CDR3: CASSPRLALTDTQYF
DNA: TGTGCCAGTAGTCCTCGGCTAGCGCTCACAGATACGCAGTATTTT

size: -
D: TRBD1
V: TRBV5-1
J: TRBJ2-3
CDR3: CASSLAPGGGTDTQYF
DNA: TGCGCCAGCAGCTTGGCCCCAGGGGGAGGCACAGATACGCAGTATTTT

size: -
D: -
V: TRBV5-8
J: TRBJ2-6
CDR3: CASSLDRVFPGANVLTF
DNA: TGTGCCAGCAGCTTGGACAGGGTGTTCCCTGGGGCCAACGTCCTGACTTTC

size: -
D: -
V: TRBV6-5
J: TRBJ2-4
CDR3: CASSATVAKNIQYF
DNA: TGTGCCAGCAGCGCGACAGTAGCCAAAAACATTCAGTACTTC

size: -
D: -
V: TRBV15
J: TRBJ2-2
CDR3: CATSRDRSRNTGELFF
DNA: TGTGCCACCAGCAGAGATAGGAGCCGGAACACCGGGGAGCTGTTTTTT

size: once
D: -
V: TRBV7-6
J: TRBJ2-7
CDR3: CASSLGAEQYF
DNA: TGTGCCAGCAGCTTGGGAGCCGAGCAGTACTTC

size: -
D: -
V: TRBV3-1/TRBV3-2
J: TRBJ1-3
CDR3: CASSQDHTSGNTIYF
DNA: TGTGCCAGCAGCCAAGATCACACCTCTGGAAACACCATATATTTT

size: -
D: -
V: TRBV5-5
J: TRBJ1-5
CDR3: CASSSVPRAGAGQPQHF
DNA: TGTGCCAGCAGCTCCGTCCCCAGGGCAGGGGCTGGGCAGCCCCAGCATTTT

size: -
D: -
V: TRBV5-4
J: TRBJ1-2
CDR3: CASSLARGANYGYTF
DNA: TGTGCCAGCAGCTTGGCCCGGGGGGCAAACTATGGCTACACCTTC

size: -
D: TRBD2
V: TRBV19
J: TRBJ2-1
CDR3: CASSSSGRGAEQFF
DNA: TGTGCCAGTAGTAGTAGCGGGAGGGGGGCTGAGCAGTTCTTC

size: -
D: TRBD1
V: TRBV5-5
J: TRBJ2-1
CDR3: CASSLEGTGWTYNEQFF
DNA: TGTGCCAGCAGCTTGGAAGGGACAGGGTGGACCTACAATGAGCAGTTCTTC

size: -
D: TRBD1
V: TRBV5-1
J: TRBJ1-2
CDR3: CASQATGGYGYTF
DNA: TGCGCCAGTCAAGCGACAGGGGGCTATGGCTACACCTTC

size: -
D: -
V: TRBV6-5
J: TRBJ1-2
CDR3: CASSYSRVLGYGYTF
DNA: TGTGCCAGCAGTTACTCGCGCGTTCTCGGGTATGGCTACACCTTC

size: once
D: -
V: TRBV23-1
J: TRBJ2-7
CDR3: CASSQPTMRSYEQYF
DNA: TGCGCCAGCAGTCAGCCGACTATGAGATCCTACGAGCAGTACTTC

size: -
D: -
V: TRBV2
J: TRBJ2-5
CDR3: CASSEPTRVGETQYF
DNA: TGTGCCAGCAGTGAGCCCACCAGGGTTGGAGAGACCCAGTACTTC

size: once
D: -
V: TRBV11-2
J: TRBJ2-7
CDR3: CASSLGLVFEQYF
DNA: TGTGCCAGCAGCTTAGGACTAGTCTTCGAGCAGTACTTC

size: -
D: -
V: TRBV6-1
J: TRBJ2-3
CDR3: CASRRDYSDTQYF
DNA: TGTGCCAGCAGGCGTGACTACTCAGATACGCAGTATTTT

size: once
D: TRBD1
V: TRBV2
J: TRBJ1-6
CDR3: CASSNGQGNSPLHF
DNA: TGTGCCAGCAGTAATGGACAGGGGAATTCACCCCTCCACTTT

size: -
D: TRBD2
V: TRBV5-1
J: TRBJ2-1
CDR3: CASSRLAGVYNEQFF
DNA: TGCGCCAGCAGCCGACTAGCGGGAGTCTACAATGAGCAGTTCTTC

size: once
D: TRBD2
V: TRBV5-1
J: TRBJ2-7
CDR3: CASSLDVRASGNNYEQYF
DNA: TGCGCCAGCAGCTTGGATGTCCGGGCTAGCGGAAACAACTACGAGCAGTACTTC

size: -
D: TRBD2
V: TRBV11-3
J: TRBJ2-3
CDR3: CASSRGLAGETDTQYF
DNA: TGTGCCAGCAGCCGAGGACTAGCGGGAGAGACAGATACGCAGTATTTT

size: -
D: -
V: TRBV7-6
J: TRBJ2-2
CDR3: CASSLRRTTGELFF
DNA: TGTGCCAGCAGCTTAAGGAGGACCACCGGGGAGCTGTTTTTT

size: -
D: -
V: TRBV6-5
J: TRBJ2-7
CDR3: CASRAGQRYEQYF
DNA: TGTGCCAGCAGGGCAGGACAGAGATACGAGCAGTACTTC

size: once
D: TRBD2
V: TRBV7-2
J: TRBJ2-1
CDR3: CASSSGSSNEQFF
DNA: TGTGCCAGCTCTAGCGGGAGTAGCAATGAGCAGTTCTTC

size: -
D: -
V: TRBV15
J: TRBJ2-3
CDR3: CATSSWTVTSTDTQYF
DNA: TGTGCCACCAGCAGTTGGACAGTCACTAGCACAGATACGCAGTATTTT

size: -
D: TRBD2
V: TRBV7-3
J: TRBJ2-5
CDR3: CASSTGASGETQYF
DNA: TGTGCCAGCAGCACCGGGGCTAGCGGTGAGACCCAGTACTTC